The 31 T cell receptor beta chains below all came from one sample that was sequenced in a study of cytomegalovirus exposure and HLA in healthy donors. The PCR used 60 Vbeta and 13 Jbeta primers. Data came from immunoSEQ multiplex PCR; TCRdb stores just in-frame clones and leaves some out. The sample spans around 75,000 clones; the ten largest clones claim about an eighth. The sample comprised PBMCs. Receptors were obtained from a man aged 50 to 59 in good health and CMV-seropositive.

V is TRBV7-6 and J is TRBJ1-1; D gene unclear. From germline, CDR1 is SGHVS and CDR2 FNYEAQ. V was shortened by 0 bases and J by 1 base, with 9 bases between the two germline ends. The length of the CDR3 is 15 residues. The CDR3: CASSLAPAGNTEAFF. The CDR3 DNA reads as TGTGCCAGCAGCTTAGCGCCTGCAGGGAACACTGAAGCTTTCTTT.

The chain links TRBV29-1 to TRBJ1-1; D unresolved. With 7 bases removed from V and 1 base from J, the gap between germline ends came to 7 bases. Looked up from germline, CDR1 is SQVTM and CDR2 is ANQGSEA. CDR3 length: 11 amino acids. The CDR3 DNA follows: TGCAGCGCTGACCGGAACACTGAAGCTTTCTTT. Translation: CSADRNTEAFF.

The DNA for the CDR3 is TGTGCCAGCAGCCCGGGACTAGCGGGGGGGCACGGCACCGGGGAGCTGTTTTTT. This translates into CASSPGLAGGHGTGELFF. This chain links TRBV7-9 with TRBJ2-2; 16 nucleotides match TRBD2. With 5 bases clipped from V and 4 bases from J, the junction kept 7 bases outside the gene matches. The CDR3 contains 18 residues. Germline V gene sequence: CDR1 SEHNR, CDR2 FQNEAQ (reference sequence).

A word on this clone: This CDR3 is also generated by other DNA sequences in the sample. CDR3: CSAPGAHEQYF. The CDR3 DNA follows: TGCAGTGCACCAGGGGCCCACGAGCAGTACTTC. V is TRBV20-1 and J is TRBJ2-7; perhaps TRBD1 as D (6 bases). The CDR3 length is 11 residues. Trimming removed 6 bases at V and 5 bases at J, with 11 bases between. CDR1 and CDR2 (germline): DFQATT, SNEGSKA (reference sequence).

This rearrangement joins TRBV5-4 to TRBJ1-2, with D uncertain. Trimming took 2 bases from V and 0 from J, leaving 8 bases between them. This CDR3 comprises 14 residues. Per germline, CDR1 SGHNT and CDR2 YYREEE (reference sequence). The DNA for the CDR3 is TGTGCCAGCAGCTTCGGCGGCGCTAACTATGGCTACACCTTC. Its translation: CASSFGGANYGYTF.

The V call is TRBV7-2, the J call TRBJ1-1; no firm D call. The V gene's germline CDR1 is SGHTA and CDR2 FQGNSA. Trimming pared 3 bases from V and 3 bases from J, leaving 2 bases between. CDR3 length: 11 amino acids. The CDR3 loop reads CASSFDTEAFF. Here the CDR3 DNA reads TGTGCCAGCAGCTTCGACACTGAAGCTTTCTTT.

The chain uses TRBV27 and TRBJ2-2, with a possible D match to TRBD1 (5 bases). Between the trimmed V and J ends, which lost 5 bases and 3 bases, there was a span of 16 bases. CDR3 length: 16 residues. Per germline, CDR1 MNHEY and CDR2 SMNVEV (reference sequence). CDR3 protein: CASSIRVGWDTGELFF. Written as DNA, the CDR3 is TGTGCCAGCAGTATCAGGGTTGGGTGGGACACCGGGGAGCTGTTTTTT.

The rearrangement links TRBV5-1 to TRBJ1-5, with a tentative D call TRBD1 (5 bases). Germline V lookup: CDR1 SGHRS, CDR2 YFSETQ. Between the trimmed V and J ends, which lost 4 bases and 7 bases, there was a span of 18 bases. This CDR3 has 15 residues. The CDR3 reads CASSQIPGGQQPQHF. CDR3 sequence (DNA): TGCGCCAGCAGCCAAATACCGGGGGGTCAACAGCCCCAGCATTTT.

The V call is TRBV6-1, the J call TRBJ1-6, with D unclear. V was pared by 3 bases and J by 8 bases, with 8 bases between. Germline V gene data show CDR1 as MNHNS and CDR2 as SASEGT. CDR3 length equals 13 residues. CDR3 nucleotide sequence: TGTGCCAGCAGTGATAGCCTACATTCACCCCTCCACTTT. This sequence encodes CASSDSLHSPLHF.

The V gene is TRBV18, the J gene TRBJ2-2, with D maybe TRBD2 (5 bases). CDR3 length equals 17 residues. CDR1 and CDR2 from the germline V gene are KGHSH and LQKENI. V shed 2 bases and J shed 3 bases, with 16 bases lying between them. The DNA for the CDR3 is TGTGCCAGCTCACCAAGGTATCAAGCGGCAGACACCGGGGAGCTGTTTTTT. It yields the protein CASSPRYQAADTGELFF.

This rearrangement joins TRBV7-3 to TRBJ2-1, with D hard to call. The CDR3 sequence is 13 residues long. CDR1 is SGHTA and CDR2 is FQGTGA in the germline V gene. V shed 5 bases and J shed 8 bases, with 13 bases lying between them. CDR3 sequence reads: CASSDFRNHEQFF. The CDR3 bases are TGTGCCAGCAGCGACTTTCGGAATCATGAGCAGTTCTTC.

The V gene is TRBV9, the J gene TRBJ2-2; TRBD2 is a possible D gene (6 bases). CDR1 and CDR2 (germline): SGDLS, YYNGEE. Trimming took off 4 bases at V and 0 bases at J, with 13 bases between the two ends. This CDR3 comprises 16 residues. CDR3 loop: CASSPWEVANTGELFF. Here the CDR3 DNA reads TGTGCCAGCAGCCCGTGGGAGGTTGCGAACACCGGGGAGCTGTTTTTT.

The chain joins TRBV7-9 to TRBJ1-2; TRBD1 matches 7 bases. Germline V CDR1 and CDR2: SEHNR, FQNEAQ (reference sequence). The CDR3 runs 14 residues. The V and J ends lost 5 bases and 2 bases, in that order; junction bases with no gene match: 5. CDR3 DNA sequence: TGTGCCAGCAGCGAACAGGGGACGAACTATGGCTACACCTTC. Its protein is CASSEQGTNYGYTF.

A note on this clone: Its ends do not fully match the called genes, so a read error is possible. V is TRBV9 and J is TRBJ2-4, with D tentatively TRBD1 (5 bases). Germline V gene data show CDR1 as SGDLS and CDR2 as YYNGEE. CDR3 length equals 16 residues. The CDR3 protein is CASSTGPGEAKNVQYF. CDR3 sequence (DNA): TGTGCCAGCAGCACAGGTCCCGGAGAAGCCAAAAACGTTCAGTACTTC.

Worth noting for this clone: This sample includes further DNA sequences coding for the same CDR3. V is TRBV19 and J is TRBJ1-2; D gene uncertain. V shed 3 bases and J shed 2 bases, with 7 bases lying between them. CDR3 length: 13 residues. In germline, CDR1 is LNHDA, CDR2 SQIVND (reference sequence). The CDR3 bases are TGTGCCAGTAGTATCGGGTCCAACTATGGCTACACCTTC. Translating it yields CASSIGSNYGYTF.

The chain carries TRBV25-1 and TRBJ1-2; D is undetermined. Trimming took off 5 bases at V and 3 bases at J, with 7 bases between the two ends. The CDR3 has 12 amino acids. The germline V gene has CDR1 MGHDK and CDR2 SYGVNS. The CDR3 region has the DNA TGTGCCAGCAGTAAACAAGACTATGGCTACACCTTC. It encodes CASSKQDYGYTF.

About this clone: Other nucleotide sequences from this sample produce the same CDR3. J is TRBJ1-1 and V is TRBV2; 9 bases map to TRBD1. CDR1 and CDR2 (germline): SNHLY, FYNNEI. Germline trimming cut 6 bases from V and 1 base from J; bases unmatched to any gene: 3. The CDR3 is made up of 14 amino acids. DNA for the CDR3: TGTGCCAGCAGGAGGGACAGGGAGAACACTGAAGCTTTCTTT. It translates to CASRRDRENTEAFF.

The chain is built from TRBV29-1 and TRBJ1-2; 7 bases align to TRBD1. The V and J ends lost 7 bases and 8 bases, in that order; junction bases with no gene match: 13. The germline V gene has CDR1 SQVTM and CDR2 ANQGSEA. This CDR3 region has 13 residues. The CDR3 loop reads CSGGTVGKGGYTF. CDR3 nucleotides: TGCAGCGGGGGGACAGTTGGGAAGGGAGGCTACACCTTC.

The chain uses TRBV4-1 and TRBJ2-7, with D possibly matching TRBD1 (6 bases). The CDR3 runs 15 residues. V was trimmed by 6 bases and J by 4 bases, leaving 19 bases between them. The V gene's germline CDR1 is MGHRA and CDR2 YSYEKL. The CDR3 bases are TGCGCCAGCAGTCCCTGGGGGCAGGATGTTTACGAGCAGTACGTC. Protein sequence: CASSPWGQDVYEQYV.

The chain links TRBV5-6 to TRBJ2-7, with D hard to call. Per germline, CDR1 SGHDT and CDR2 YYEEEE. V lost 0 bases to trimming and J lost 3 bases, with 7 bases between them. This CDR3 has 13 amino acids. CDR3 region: CASSLAPSYEQYF. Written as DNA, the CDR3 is TGTGCCAGCAGCTTGGCCCCCAGCTACGAGCAGTACTTC.

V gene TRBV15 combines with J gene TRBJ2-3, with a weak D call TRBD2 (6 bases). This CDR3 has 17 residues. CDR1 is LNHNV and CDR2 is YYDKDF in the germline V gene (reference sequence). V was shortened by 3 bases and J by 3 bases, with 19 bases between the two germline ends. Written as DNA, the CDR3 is TGTGCCACCAGCAGGGCGGAGGGAGCGGAGGAGACAGATACGCAGTATTTT. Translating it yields CATSRAEGAEETDTQYF.

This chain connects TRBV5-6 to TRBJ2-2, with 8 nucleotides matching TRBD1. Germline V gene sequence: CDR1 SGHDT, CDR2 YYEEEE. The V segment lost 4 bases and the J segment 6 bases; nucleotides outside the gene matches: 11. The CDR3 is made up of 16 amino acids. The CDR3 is CASSLPGTGRAGELFF. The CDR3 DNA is TGTGCCAGCAGCCTCCCCGGGACAGGTAGAGCCGGGGAGCTGTTTTTT.

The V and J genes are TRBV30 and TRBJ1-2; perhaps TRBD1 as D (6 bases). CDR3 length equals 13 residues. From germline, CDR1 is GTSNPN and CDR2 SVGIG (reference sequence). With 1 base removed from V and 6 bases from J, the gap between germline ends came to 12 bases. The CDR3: CAWSATGINGYTF. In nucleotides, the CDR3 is TGTGCCTGGAGTGCTACAGGGATCAATGGCTACACCTTC.

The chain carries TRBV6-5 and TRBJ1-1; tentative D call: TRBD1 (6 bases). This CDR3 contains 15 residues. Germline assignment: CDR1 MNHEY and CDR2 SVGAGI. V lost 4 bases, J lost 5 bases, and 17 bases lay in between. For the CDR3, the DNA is TGTGCCAGCAGTTTCAAACAGGGTGGGATGACTGAAGCTTTCTTT. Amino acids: CASSFKQGGMTEAFF.

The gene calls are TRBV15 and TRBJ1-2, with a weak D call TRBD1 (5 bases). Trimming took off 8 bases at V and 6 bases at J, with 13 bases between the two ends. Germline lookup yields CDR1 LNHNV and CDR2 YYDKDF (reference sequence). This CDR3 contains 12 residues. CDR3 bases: TGTGCCACCTGGGGGGGGGTCGATGGCTACACCTTC. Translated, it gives CATWGGVDGYTF.

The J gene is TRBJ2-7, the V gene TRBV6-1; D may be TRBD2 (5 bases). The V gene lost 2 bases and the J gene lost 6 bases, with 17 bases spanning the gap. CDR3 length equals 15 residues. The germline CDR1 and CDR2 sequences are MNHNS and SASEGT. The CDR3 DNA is TGTGCCAGCAGTGAACGGACCGCCTCGGGGTTCGAGCAGTACTTC. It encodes CASSERTASGFEQYF.

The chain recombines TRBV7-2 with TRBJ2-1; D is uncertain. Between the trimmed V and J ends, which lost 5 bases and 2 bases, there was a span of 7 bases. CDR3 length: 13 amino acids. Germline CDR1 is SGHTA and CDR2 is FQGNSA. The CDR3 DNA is TGTGCCAGCAGCCCCCCTCCCTACAATGAGCAGTTCTTC. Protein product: CASSPPPYNEQFF.

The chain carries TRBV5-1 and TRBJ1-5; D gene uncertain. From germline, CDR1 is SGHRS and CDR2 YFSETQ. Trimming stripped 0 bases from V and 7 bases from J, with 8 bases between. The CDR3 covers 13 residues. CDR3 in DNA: TGCGCCAGCAGCTTGGAGGTGGAGCAGCCCCAGCATTTT. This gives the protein CASSLEVEQPQHF.

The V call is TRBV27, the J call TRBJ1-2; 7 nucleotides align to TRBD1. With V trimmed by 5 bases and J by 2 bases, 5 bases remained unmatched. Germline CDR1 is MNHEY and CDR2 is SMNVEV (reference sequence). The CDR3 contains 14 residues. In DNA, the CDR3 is TGTGCCAGCAGTCCCGGGACAGTGAACTATGGCTACACCTTC. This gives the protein CASSPGTVNYGYTF.

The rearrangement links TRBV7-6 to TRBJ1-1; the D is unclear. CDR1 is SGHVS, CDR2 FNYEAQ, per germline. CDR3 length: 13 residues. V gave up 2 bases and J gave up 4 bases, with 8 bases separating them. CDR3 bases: TGTGCCAGCAGCTTAAATGGGCCCACTGAAGCTTTCTTT. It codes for CASSLNGPTEAFF.

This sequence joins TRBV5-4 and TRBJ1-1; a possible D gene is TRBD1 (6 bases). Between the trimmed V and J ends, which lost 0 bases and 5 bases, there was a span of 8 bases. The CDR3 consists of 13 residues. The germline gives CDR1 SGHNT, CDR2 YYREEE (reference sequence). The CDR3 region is CASSLERGTEAFF. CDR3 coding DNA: TGTGCCAGCAGCTTGGAGAGGGGGACTGAAGCTTTCTTT.